This entry concerns a single T cell receptor (beta chain). The CDR3 length is 21 residues. V was cut by 5 bases and J by 0 bases, with 26 bases left in between. Germline lookup yields CDR1 MDHEN and CDR2 SYDVKM. The protocol was immunoSEQ multiplex PCR, while the TCRdb copy is restricted to in-frame clones and leaves out a portion. Counted here are around 270,000 clones, 70% to 90% occurring once; the ten biggest clones make up under 2.5%. The sample comes from a study of blood T cell repertoires in COVID-19. Study details: Samples came from the United States, Italy and Spain, spanning acute and convalescent COVID-19.

This TCR derives from a woman aged 50 to 60 with acute or convalescent COVID-19. The gene calls are TRBV28 and TRBJ2-6; D is possibly TRBD1 (7 bases). Sequences were obtained from peripheral blood. CDR3 region: CASSPQTLRGTANSGANVLTF. The CDR3, as DNA: TGTGCCAGCAGTCCGCAAACCCTCCGGGGGACAGCCAACTCTGGGGCCAACGTCCTGACTTTC. Looking up the rest from reference TRBV28 and TRBJ2-6 gives the full variable domain: DVKVTQSSRYLVKRTGEKVFLECVQDMDHENMFWYRQDPGLGLRLIYFSYDVKMKEKGDIPEGYSVSREKKERFSLILESASTNQTSMYLCASSPQTLRGTANSGANVLTFGAGSRLTVL.